The 7 T cell receptor beta chains listed next were all sequenced from one sample in a study of T cell repertoires in cytomegalovirus infection (dated by TCRdb to the late 2010s). Sequencing relied on an Illumina HiSeq 1500. TCRdb handled the public reads itself, with Q25 trimming in fastp and clone calling in MiXCR, and kept productive beta chains. A single entry per CDR3 protein holds the most common genes and DNA from its merged rows. The sample table contains 680,000 or so distinct CDR3 sequences; only one count was recorded for 35% of them. Around 2.8% of the sample lies in the top ten. Sequencing was done on a sample of PBMCs. These receptors all stem from a human donor in good health (CMV status not recorded). Some clones in this sample may be carry-over from other donors' samples.

In its sample, this clonotype was seen a few times. V and J are TRBV7-9 and TRBJ1-4; 9 bases map to TRBD1. The CDR3 has 14 amino acids. V lost 6 bases, J lost 6 bases, and 5 bases stayed unmatched. Germline loops: CDR1 SEHNR, CDR2 FQNEAQ (reference sequence). CDR3 sequence: CASRAGTGYEKLFF. The CDR3 DNA follows: TGTGCCAGCAGGGCCGGGACAGGGTATGAAAAACTGTTTTTT.

The rearrangement links TRBV2 to TRBJ2-5; TRBD1 matches at 7 bases. This CDR3 spans 16 amino acids. Germline V lookup: CDR1 SNHLY, CDR2 FYNNEI. Trimming removed 5 bases from V and 5 bases from J; junction bases left unmatched: 14. The CDR3 reads CASSLSSTGMGETQYF. CDR3 sequence (DNA): TGTGCCAGCAGTCTTTCCTCGACAGGGATGGGGGAGACCCAGTACTTC.

This clonotype turned up a few times. This chain links TRBV23-1 with TRBJ1-5; a possible D gene is TRBD1 (6 bases). TRBV23-1 is placed among ORFs of uncertain function. Trimming stripped 6 bases from V and 1 base from J, with 16 bases between. The CDR3 extends over 16 amino acids. The CDR3 loop reads CASRPTGRSSNQPQHF. Written as DNA, the CDR3 is TGCGCCAGCAGACCTACAGGGCGCAGCAGCAATCAGCCCCAGCATTTT.

The sample holds many counts of this clonotype. The rearrangement uses TRBV7-8 and TRBJ2-3, with 8 bases identical to TRBD2. This CDR3 has 15 residues. Germline V gives CDR1 SGHVS, CDR2 FQNEAQ. The trim removed 5 bases at V and 9 bases at J, leaving 13 bases unmatched. CDR3 in amino acids: CASSPSGGRTATQYF. CDR3 bases: TGTGCCAGCAGCCCCAGCGGGGGCCGGACGGCGACGCAGTATTTT.

The chain couples TRBV29-1 to TRBJ2-5; 7 bases match TRBD1. The CDR3 totals 14 residues. Trimming took 6 bases from V and 5 from J; bases not matched to a gene: 12. In germline, CDR1 is SQVTM, CDR2 ANQGSEA. Written as DNA, the CDR3 is TGCAGCGTAATTCCAAGACAGGGCTGGGAGACCCAGTACTTC. This sequence encodes CSVIPRQGWETQYF.

This rearrangement joins TRBV19 to TRBJ1-5, with D uncertain. V dropped 6 bases and J dropped 4 bases, with 19 bases sitting between them. CDR1 is LNHDA and CDR2 is SQIVND in the germline V gene (reference sequence). This CDR3 spans 16 amino acids. The CDR3 nucleotides read TGTGCCAGTAGCAGAGGACCCGGTTTGGGAAATCAGCCCCAGCATTTT. Translation gives CASSRGPGLGNQPQHF.

This clonotype has more than one count but fewer than ten. The chain joins TRBV20-1 to TRBJ2-7, with TRBD1 matching 10 bases. V lost 1 base to trimming and J lost 0 bases; unmatched junction nucleotides: 6. This CDR3 has 16 amino acids. Germline loops: CDR1 DFQATT, CDR2 SNEGSKA (reference sequence). This chain's CDR3 is CSARGTGTGDSYEQYF. CDR3 in DNA: TGCAGTGCTAGAGGCACCGGGACAGGGGACTCCTACGAGCAGTACTTC.